The 18 T cell receptor beta chains below come from one sample, sequenced in a study of blood T cell repertoires in COVID-19. Repertoires were generated with immunoSEQ multiplex PCR, while TCRdb's copy carries only in-frame clones and drops some. The sample has a few hundred thousand clones, roughly 86% seen once. Sequencing input: peripheral blood. These receptors were taken from a woman aged 25 to 39 who had recovered from COVID-19.

The chain recombines TRBV4-3 with TRBJ2-6; D gene ambiguous. From germline, CDR1 is LGHNA and CDR2 YSLEER. The CDR3 is 15 amino acids. Trimming removed 1 base from V and 4 bases from J, with 8 bases in between. The CDR3 is CASSQVGSGANVLTF. The CDR3 nucleotides read TGCGCCAGCAGCCAAGTCGGGTCAGGGGCCAACGTCCTGACTTTC.

A remark on this clone: This same CDR3 is encoded by further DNA sequences in the sample. V is TRBV4-1 and J is TRBJ2-7; TRBD2 matches at 8 bases. This CDR3 has 14 amino acids. V shed 4 bases and J 2 bases; nucleotides not matched to a gene: 4. Germline assignment: CDR1 MGHRA and CDR2 YSYEKL. CDR3: CASSPGGGTYEQYF. For the CDR3, the DNA is TGCGCCAGCAGCCCGGGGGGGGGAACCTACGAGCAGTACTTC.

The chain links TRBV2 to TRBJ2-5, with D tentatively TRBD1 (5 bases). This CDR3 has 15 residues. From germline, CDR1 is SNHLY and CDR2 FYNNEI. With 4 bases removed from V and 3 bases from J, the gap between germline ends came to 15 bases. CDR3 bases: TGTGCCAGCAGTGGGGGTGTAGGGGCTGAAGAGACCCAGTACTTC. Its protein is CASSGGVGAEETQYF.

The chain uses TRBV9 and TRBJ1-2; TRBD1 is a possible D gene (6 bases). CDR1 SGDLS and CDR2 YYNGEE come from the germline V gene. V lost 0 bases and J lost 4, with 13 bases in between. This CDR3 is built from 15 residues. CDR3 sequence: CASSVGGAGAYGYTF. The DNA for the CDR3 is TGTGCCAGCAGCGTAGGAGGGGCAGGGGCCTATGGCTACACCTTC. Full variable domain (missing parts from reference TRBV9 and TRBJ1-2): DSGVTQTPKHLITATGQRVTLRCSPRSGDLSVYWYQQSLDQGLQFLIQYYNGEERAKGNILERFSAQQFPDLHSELNLSSLELGDSALYFCASSVGGAGAYGYTFGSGTRLTVV.

The rearrangement links TRBV27 to TRBJ2-1; D is unresolved. Germline CDR1 is MNHEY and CDR2 is SMNVEV (reference sequence). Trimming took off 4 bases at V and 7 bases at J, with 14 bases between the two ends. The CDR3 runs to 14 residues. The chain's CDR3 is CASSSVGAANEQFF. In nucleotides, the CDR3 is TGTGCCAGCAGTTCGGTCGGTGCGGCTAATGAGCAGTTCTTC.

V usage is TRBV18 and J usage is TRBJ2-7; D is ambiguous. V lost 2 bases to trimming and J lost 6 bases, with 5 bases between them. Germline V gene lookup returns CDR1 KGHSH and CDR2 LQKENI. CDR3 length: 11 residues. The CDR3 DNA reads TGTGCCAGCTCACCAAAGAGCGAGCAGTACTTC. Protein sequence: CASSPKSEQYF. Combining the CDR3 with reference TRBV18 and TRBJ2-7 gives the whole variable domain NAGVMQNPRHLVRRRGQEARLRCSPMKGHSHVYWYRQLPEEGLKFMVYLQKENIIDESGMPKERFSAEFPKEGPSILRIQQVVRGDSAAYFCASSPKSEQYFGPGTRLTVT.

This sequence joins TRBV29-1 and TRBJ1-1; D perhaps matches TRBD1 (5 bases). The V and J ends lost 5 bases and 4 bases respectively, with 11 bases between them. The germline gives CDR1 SQVTM, CDR2 ANQGSEA. This CDR3 is 12 amino acids long. For the CDR3, the DNA is TGCAGCGTTTCGAACGGGGGCACTGAAGCTTTCTTT. Amino acids: CSVSNGGTEAFF.

The chain recombines TRBV5-1 with TRBJ1-1; possible D gene TRBD1, 6 bases. V lost 5 bases and J lost 0, with 8 bases in between. The CDR3 contains 13 residues. The germline V gene encodes CDR1 SGHRS and CDR2 YFSETQ. The CDR3 DNA sequence: TGCGCCAGCAGATGGACAGTGAACACTGAAGCTTTCTTT. Its protein is CASRWTVNTEAFF. The complete variable domain, with remaining parts taken from reference TRBV5-1 and TRBJ1-1, reads KAGVTQTPRYLIKTRGQQVTLSCSPISGHRSVSWYQQTPGQGLQFLFEYFSETQRNKGNFPGRFSGRQFSNSRSEMNVSTLELGDSALYLCASRWTVNTEAFFGQGTRLTVV.

The rearrangement uses TRBV27 and TRBJ2-3; 9 bases are shared with TRBD2. J was trimmed by 9 bases and V by 5 bases; bases with no gene match: 9. The CDR3 length is 14 residues. Germline CDR1 MNHEY, CDR2 SMNVEV (reference sequence). CDR3 nucleotide sequence: TGTGCCAGCAGTAGGGGACTAGCCCAAGACACGCAGTATTTT. As protein: CASSRGLAQDTQYF.

This clone was picked up one time. This chain uses TRBV11-2 with TRBJ2-7; 11 nucleotides line up with TRBD2. The germline V gene encodes CDR1 SGHAT and CDR2 FQNNGV. CDR3 length: 16 residues. V trimming: 4 bases; J trimming: 2 bases; junction bases outside the gene matches: 7. In DNA form, the CDR3 reads TGTGCCAGCAGCTGGGTGGTTAGCGGGAGGGCCTACGAGCAGTACTTC. This encodes CASSWVVSGRAYEQYF.

This clone has only one observation. The V gene is TRBV7-2, the J gene TRBJ1-5; the D is unclear. V lost 5 bases and J 4 bases, leaving 12 bases between the germline ends. CDR1 and CDR2 (germline): SGHTA, FQGNSA. This CDR3 spans 14 amino acids. In nucleotides, the CDR3 is TGTGCCAGCAGCCGTCCCGGGAAGAATCAGCCCCAGCATTTT. Its protein is CASSRPGKNQPQHF.

The V and J genes are TRBV27 and TRBJ2-1; 11 positions agree with TRBD2. The CDR3 totals 16 residues. The V gene's germline CDR1 is MNHEY and CDR2 SMNVEV (reference sequence). Trimming cost V 2 bases and J 5 bases; bases outside gene matches: 5. The DNA for the CDR3 is TGTGCCAGCAGTTTAAAGACTAGCGGGATCCACAATGAGCAGTTCTTC. Translating gives CASSLKTSGIHNEQFF.

This sequence joins TRBV7-2 and TRBJ2-1; D may be TRBD1 (5 bases). The CDR3 sequence is 16 residues long. V lost 5 bases to trimming and J lost 1 base, with 15 bases between them. The germline V gene encodes CDR1 SGHTA and CDR2 FQGNSA. DNA of the CDR3: TGTGCCAGCAGCCCAAGACAGTCCCTGTCCTACAATGAGCAGTTCTTC. This gives the protein CASSPRQSLSYNEQFF. Full variable domain (outside the CDR3, taken from reference TRBV7-2 and TRBJ2-1): GAGVSQSPSNKVTEKGKDVELRCDPISGHTALYWYRQSLGQGLEFLIYFQGNSAPDKSGLPSDRFSAERTGGSVSTLTIQRTQQEDSAVYLCASSPRQSLSYNEQFFGPGTRLTVL.

The rearrangement links TRBV4-1 to TRBJ1-6, with D uncertain. The ends were cut back, 0 bases at V and 5 bases at J, with 14 bases in the middle. In germline, CDR1 is MGHRA, CDR2 YSYEKL. The CDR3 consists of 17 residues. The CDR3 loop reads CASSQDRRGTDNSPLHF. CDR3 nucleotide sequence: TGCGCCAGCAGCCAAGATAGGAGAGGAACCGATAATTCACCCCTCCACTTT.

The V and J genes are TRBV7-2 and TRBJ1-1; D is possibly TRBD1 (5 bases). The germline V gene encodes CDR1 SGHTA and CDR2 FQGNSA. The CDR3 totals 16 residues. Trimming removed 4 bases from V and 5 bases from J, with 20 bases in between. CDR3 residues: CASSSKGLGGGTEAFF. The CDR3 nucleotides read TGTGCCAGCAGCTCCAAGGGACTAGGCGGGGGGACTGAAGCTTTCTTT.

This clone was seen a single time. The gene calls are TRBV10-3 and TRBJ2-1; 7 positions match TRBD1. This CDR3 has 12 residues. V lost 10 bases to trimming and J lost 6 bases; unmatched junction nucleotides: 6. Germline V gene sequence: CDR1 ENHRY, CDR2 SYGVKD. This CDR3 reads CATRGSSNEQFF. CDR3 nucleotide sequence: TGTGCCACCAGGGGGAGCTCCAATGAGCAGTTCTTC.

The CDR3 bases are TGTGCCAGCAGCGGACAAACACTAGCGGGGAAATACGAGCAGTACTTC. Amino acids: CASSGQTLAGKYEQYF. The chain is built from TRBV3-1 (or the pseudogene TRBV3-2) and TRBJ2-7; 10 bases agree with TRBD2. Germline trimming cut 5 bases from V and 4 bases from J; bases unmatched to any gene: 11. The germline V gene has CDR1 LGHDT and CDR2 YNNKEL (reference sequence). The CDR3 sequence is 16 residues long.

This clone was recorded only once. This chain joins TRBV19 and TRBJ1-1; D might be TRBD1 (5 bases). V was pared by 5 bases and J by 3 bases, with 7 bases between. The CDR3 covers 12 residues. CDR1 is LNHDA, CDR2 SQIVND, per germline (reference sequence). The CDR3 reads CASSGADTEAFF. As DNA, the CDR3 is TGTGCCAGTAGTGGGGCGGACACTGAAGCTTTCTTT.